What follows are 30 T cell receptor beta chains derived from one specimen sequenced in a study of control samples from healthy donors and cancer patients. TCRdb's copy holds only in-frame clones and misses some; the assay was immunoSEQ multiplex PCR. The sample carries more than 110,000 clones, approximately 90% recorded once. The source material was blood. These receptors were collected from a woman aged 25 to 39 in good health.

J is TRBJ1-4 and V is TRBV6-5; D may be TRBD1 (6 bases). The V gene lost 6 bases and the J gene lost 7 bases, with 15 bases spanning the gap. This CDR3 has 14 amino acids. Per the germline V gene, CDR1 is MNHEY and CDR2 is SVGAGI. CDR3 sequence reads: CASSLQGGGEKLFF. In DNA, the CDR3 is TGTGCCAGCAGCTTACAGGGAGGAGGTGAAAAACTGTTTTTT.

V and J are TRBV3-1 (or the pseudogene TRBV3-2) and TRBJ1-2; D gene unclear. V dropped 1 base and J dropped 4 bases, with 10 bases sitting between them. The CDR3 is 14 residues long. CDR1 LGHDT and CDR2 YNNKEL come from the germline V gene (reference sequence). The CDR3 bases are TGTGCCAGCAGCCAAGCTGAGGGCCCCTATGGCTACACCTTC. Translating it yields CASSQAEGPYGYTF.

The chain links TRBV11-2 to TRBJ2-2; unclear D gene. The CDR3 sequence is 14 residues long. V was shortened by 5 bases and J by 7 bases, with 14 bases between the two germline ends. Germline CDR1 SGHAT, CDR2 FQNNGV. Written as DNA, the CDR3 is TGTGCCAGCAGCCAAACCCCAATAGTCGGGGAGCTGTTTTTT. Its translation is CASSQTPIVGELFF.

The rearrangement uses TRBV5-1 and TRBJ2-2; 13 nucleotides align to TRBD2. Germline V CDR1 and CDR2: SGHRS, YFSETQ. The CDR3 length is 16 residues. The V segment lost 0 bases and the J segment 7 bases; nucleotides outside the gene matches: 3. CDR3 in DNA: TGCGCCAGCAGCTTGGGACTAGCGGGAGGTCACGGGGAGCTGTTTTTT. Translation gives CASSLGLAGGHGELFF.

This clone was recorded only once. CDR3 amino acids: CASSEAWGVVGYTF. For the CDR3, the DNA is TGTGCCAGCAGTGAAGCATGGGGGGTGGTTGGCTACACCTTC. The chain carries TRBV6-1 and TRBJ1-2, with TRBD1 as a possible D gene (5 bases). The CDR3 is 14 amino acids. Germline CDR1 reads MNHNS; CDR2 reads SASEGT. V lost 0 bases, J lost 7 bases, and 12 bases lay in between.

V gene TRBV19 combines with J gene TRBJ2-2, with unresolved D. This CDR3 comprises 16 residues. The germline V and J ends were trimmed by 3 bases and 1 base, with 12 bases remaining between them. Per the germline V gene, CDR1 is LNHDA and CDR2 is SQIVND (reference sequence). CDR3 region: CASSIVAGQNTGELFF. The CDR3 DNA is TGTGCCAGTAGTATTGTGGCAGGCCAGAACACCGGGGAGCTGTTTTTT.

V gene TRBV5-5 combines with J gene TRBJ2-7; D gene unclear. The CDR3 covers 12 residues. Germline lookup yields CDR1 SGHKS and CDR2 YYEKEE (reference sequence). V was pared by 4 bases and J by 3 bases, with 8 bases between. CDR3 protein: CASSQEDYEQYF. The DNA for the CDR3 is TGTGCCAGCAGCCAGGAAGACTACGAGCAGTACTTC.

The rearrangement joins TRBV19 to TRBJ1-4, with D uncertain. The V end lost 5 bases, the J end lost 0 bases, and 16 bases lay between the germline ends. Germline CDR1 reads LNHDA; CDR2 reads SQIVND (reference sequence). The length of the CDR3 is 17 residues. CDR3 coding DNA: TGTGCCAGTAGTCATAATCACCTCCAGGCAACTAATGAAAAACTGTTTTTT. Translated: CASSHNHLQATNEKLFF.

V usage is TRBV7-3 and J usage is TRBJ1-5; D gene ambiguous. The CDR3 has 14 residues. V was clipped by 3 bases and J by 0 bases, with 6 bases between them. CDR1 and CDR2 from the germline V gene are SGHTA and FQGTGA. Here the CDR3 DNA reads TGTGCCAGCAGCTTGGACCCTAGCAATCAGCCCCAGCATTTT. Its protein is CASSLDPSNQPQHF.

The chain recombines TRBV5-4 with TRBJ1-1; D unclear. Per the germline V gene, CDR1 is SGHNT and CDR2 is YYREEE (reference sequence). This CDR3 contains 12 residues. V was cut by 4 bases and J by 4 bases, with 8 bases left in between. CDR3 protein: CASSKPGTEAFF. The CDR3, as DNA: TGTGCCAGCAGCAAACCCGGCACTGAAGCTTTCTTT.

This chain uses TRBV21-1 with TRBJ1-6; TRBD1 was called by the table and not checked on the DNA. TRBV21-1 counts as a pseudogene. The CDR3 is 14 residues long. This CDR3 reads CASSARGYNSPLHF. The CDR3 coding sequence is TGTGCCAGTTCGGCCAGGGGGTATAATTCACCCCTCCACTTT.

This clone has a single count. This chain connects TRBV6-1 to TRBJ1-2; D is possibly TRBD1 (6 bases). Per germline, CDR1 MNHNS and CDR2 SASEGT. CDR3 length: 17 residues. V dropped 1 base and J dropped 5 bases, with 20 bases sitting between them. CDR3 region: CASSEGTGGGAWYGYTF. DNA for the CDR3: TGTGCCAGCAGTGAAGGAACGGGAGGGGGTGCGTGGTATGGCTACACCTTC.

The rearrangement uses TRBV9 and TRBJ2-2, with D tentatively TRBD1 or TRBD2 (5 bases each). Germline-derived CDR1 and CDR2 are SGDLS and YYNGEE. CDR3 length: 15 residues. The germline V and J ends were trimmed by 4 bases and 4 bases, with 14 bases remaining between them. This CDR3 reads CASSPTGLSTGELFF. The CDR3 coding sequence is TGTGCCAGCAGCCCCACGGGGCTCAGCACCGGGGAGCTGTTTTTT.

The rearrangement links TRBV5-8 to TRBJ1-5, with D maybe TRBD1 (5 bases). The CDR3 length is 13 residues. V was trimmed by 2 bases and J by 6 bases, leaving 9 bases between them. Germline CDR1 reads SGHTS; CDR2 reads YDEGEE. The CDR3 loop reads CASSFTGSQPQHF. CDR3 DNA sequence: TGTGCCAGCAGCTTTACAGGATCTCAGCCCCAGCATTTT.

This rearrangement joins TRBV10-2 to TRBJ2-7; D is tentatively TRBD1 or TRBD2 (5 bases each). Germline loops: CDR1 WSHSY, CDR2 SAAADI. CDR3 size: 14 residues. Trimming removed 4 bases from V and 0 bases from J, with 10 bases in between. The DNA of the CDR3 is TGCGCCAGCAGTGGGGACCGGAGCTCCTACGAGCAGTACTTC. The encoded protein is CASSGDRSSYEQYF.

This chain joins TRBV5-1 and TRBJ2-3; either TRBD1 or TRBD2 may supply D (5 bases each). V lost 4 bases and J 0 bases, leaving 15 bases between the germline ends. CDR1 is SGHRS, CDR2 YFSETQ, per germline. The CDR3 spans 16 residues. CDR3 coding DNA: TGCGCCAGCAGCAGGACCGGGACGTCAAGCACAGATACGCAGTATTTT. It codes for CASSRTGTSSTDTQYF.

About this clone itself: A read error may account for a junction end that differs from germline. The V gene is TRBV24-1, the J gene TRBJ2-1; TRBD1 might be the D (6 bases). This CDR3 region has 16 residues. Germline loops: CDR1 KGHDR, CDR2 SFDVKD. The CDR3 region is CATSASTGGSYNEQFF. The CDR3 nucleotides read TGTGCCACGAGTGCGTCGACAGGAGGCTCCTACAATGAGCAGTTCTTC.

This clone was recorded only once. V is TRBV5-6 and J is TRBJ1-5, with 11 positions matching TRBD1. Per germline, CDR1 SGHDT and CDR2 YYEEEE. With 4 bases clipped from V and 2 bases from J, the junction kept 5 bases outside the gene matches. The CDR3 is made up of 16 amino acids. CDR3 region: CASSPDRGRGNQPQHF. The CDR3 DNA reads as TGTGCCAGCAGCCCGGACAGGGGGCGAGGCAATCAGCCCCAGCATTTT. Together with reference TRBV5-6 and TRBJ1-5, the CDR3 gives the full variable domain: DAGVTQSPTHLIKTRGQQVTLRCSPKSGHDTVSWYQQALGQGPQFIFQYYEEEERQRGNFPDRFSGHQFPNYSSELNVNALLLGDSALYLCASSPDRGRGNQPQHFGDGTRLSIL.

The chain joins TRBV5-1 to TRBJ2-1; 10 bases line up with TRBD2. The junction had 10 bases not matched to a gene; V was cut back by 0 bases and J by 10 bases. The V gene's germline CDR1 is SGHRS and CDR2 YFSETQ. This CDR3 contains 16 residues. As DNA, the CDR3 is TGCGCCAGCAGCTTGGAAGGGCTAGCGGGAGAGGACGAGCAGTTCTTC. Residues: CASSLEGLAGEDEQFF.

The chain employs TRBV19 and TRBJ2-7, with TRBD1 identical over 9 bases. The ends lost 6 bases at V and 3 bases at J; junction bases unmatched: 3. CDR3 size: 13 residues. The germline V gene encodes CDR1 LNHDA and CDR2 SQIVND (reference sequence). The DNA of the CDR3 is TGTGCCAGTAGAGGACAGGGGAACTACGAGCAGTACTTC. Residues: CASRGQGNYEQYF.

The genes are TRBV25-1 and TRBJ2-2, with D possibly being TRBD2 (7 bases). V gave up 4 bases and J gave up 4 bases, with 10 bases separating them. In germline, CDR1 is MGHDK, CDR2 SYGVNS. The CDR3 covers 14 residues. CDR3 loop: CASSVGGGTGELFF. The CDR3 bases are TGTGCCAGCAGTGTGGGAGGGGGCACCGGGGAGCTGTTTTTT.

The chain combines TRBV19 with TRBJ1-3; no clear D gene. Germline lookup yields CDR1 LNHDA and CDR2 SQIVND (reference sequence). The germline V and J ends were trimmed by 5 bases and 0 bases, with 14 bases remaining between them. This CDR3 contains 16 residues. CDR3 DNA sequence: TGTGCCAGTAGTCTCAGGTTGGGGAGCTCTGGAAACACCATATATTTT. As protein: CASSLRLGSSGNTIYF.

CDR3 residues: CASRRSGATGTYEQYF. Here the CDR3 DNA reads TGTGCCAGCCGCAGGTCGGGGGCCACGGGTACCTACGAGCAGTACTTC. The chain combines TRBV28 with TRBJ2-7; D may correspond to TRBD1 or TRBD2 (6 bases each). Germline V gene sequence: CDR1 MDHEN, CDR2 SYDVKM. The CDR3 has 16 amino acids. Trimming left V 8 bases short and J 2 bases short, with 22 bases between.

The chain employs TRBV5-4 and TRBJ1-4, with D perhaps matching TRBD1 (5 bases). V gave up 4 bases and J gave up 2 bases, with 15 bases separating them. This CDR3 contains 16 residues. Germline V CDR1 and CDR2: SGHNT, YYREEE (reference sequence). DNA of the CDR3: TGTGCCAGCAGCAAAGCCGTCGGGGGGACTAATGAAAAACTGTTTTTT. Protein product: CASSKAVGGTNEKLFF.

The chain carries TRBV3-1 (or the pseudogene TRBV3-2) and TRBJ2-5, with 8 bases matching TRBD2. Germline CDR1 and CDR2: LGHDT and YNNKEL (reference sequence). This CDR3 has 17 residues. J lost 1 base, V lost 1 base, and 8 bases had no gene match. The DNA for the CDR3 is TGTGCCAGCAGCCAAGGTCGGAAGCGGGAGTTCCAAGAGACCCAGTACTTC. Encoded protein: CASSQGRKREFQETQYF.

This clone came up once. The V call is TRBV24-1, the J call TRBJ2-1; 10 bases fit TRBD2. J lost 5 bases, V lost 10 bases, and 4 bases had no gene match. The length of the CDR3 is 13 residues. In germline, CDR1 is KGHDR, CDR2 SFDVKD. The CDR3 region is CATGLAENNEQFF. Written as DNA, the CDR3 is TGTGCCACAGGACTAGCGGAGAACAATGAGCAGTTCTTC.

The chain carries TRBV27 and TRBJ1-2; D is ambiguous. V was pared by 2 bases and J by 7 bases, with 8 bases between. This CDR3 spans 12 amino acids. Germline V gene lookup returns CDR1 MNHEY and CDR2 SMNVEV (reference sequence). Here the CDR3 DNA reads TGTGCCAGCAGTTTACTCCGGGGTGGCTACACCTTC. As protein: CASSLLRGGYTF.

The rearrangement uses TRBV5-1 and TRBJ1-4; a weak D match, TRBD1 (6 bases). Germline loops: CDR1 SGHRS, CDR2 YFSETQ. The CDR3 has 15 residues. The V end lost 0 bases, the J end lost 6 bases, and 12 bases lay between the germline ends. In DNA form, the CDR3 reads TGCGCCAGCAGCTTGGTGGGGGGCGCCGATGAAAAACTGTTTTTT. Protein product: CASSLVGGADEKLFF.

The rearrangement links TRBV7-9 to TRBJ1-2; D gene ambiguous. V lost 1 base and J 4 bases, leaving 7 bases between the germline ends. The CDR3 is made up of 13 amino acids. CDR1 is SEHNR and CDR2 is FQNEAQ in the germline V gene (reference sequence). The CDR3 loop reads CASSLDPGYGYTF. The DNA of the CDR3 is TGTGCCAGCAGCTTAGATCCAGGCTATGGCTACACCTTC.

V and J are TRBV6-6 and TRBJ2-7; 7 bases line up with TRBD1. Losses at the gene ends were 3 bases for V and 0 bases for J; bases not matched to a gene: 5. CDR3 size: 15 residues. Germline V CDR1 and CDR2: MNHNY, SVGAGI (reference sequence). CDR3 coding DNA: TGTGCCAGCAGTTATATGGGGGACAGCTCCTACGAGCAGTACTTC. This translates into CASSYMGDSSYEQYF.